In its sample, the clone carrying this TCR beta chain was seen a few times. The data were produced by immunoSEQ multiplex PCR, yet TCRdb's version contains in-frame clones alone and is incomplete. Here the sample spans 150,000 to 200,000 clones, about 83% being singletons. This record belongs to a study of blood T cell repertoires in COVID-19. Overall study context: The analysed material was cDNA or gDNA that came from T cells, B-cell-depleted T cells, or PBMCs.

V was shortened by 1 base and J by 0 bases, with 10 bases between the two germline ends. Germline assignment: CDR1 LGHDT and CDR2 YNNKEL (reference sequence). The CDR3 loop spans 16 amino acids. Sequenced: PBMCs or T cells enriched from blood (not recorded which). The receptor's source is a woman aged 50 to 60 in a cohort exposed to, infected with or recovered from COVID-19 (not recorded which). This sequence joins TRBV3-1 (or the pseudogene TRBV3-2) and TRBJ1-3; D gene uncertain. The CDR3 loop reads CASSQGGGISGNTIYF. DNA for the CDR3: TGTGCCAGCAGCCAAGGTGGAGGTATCTCTGGAAACACCATATATTTT.